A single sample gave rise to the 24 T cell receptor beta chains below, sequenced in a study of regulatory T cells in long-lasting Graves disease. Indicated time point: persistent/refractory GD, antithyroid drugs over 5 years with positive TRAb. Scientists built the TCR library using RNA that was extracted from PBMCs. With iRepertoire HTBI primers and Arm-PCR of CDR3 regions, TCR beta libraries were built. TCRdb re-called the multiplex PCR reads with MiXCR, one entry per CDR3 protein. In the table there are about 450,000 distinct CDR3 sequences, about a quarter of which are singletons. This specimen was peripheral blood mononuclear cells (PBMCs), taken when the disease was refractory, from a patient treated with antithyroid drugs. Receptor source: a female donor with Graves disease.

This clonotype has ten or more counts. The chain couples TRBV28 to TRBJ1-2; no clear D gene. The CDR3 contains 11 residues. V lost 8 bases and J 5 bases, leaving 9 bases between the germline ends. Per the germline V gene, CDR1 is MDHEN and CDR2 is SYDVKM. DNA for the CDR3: TGTGCCAGCTGGGTGGGATATGGCTACACCTTC. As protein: CASWVGYGYTF.

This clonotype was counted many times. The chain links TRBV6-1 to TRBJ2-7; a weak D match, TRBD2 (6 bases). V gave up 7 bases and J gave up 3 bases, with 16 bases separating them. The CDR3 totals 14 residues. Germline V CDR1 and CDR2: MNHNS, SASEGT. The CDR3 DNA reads TGTGCCAGCACTCTGCGGGGTATGAGCTACGAGCAGTACTTC. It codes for CASTLRGMSYEQYF.

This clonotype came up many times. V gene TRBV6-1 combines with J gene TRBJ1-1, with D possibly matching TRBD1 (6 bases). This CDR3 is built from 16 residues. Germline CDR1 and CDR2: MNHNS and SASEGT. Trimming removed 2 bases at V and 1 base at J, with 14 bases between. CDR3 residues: CASSERAAGANTEAFF. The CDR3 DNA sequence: TGTGCCAGCAGTGAACGCGCCGCAGGGGCGAACACTGAAGCTTTCTTT.

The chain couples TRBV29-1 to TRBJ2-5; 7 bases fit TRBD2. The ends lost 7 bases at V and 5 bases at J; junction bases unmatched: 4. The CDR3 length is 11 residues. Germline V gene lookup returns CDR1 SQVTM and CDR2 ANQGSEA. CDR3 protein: CSGAGTETQYF. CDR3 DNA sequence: TGCAGCGGAGCGGGAACGGAGACCCAGTACTTC.

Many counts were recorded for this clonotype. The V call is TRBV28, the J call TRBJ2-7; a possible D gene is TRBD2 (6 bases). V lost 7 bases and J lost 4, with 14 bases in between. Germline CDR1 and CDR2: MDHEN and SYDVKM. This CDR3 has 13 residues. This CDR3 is CASTPRGGYEQYF. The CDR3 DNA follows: TGTGCCAGCACCCCGCGGGGTGGGTACGAGCAGTACTTC.

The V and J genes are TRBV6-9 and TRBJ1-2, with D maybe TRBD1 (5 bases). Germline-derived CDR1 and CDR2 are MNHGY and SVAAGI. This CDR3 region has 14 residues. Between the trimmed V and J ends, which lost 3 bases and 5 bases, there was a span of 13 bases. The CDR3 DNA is TGTGCCAGCAGTTACTCCCGGGGGGAATATGGCTACACCTTC. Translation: CASSYSRGEYGYTF.

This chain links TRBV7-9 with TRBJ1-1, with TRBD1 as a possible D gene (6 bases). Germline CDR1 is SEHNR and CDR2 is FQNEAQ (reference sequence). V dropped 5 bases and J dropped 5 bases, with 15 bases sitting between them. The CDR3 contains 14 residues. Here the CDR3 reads CASSQSTGMTEAFF. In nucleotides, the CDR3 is TGTGCCAGCAGCCAAAGTACAGGGATGACTGAAGCTTTCTTT.

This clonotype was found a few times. CDR3 in DNA: TGTGCCACCAGCAGATCCGGGACAGGGGGCCTTGTAAACTATGGCTACACCTTC. It translates to CATSRSGTGGLVNYGYTF. The gene calls are TRBV15 and TRBJ1-2; 12 bases are shared with TRBD1. The CDR3 consists of 18 residues. CDR1 is LNHNV, CDR2 YYDKDF, per germline (reference sequence). V lost 2 bases to trimming and J lost 2 bases; unmatched junction nucleotides: 9.

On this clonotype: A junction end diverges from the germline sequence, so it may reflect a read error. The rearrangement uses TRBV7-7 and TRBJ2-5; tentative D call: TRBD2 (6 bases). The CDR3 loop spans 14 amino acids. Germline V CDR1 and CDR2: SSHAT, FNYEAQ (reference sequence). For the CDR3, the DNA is TGTGCTAGCAGCTTAGCGCCAGCGGGAGAGACCCAGTACTTC. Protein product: CASSLAPAGETQYF.

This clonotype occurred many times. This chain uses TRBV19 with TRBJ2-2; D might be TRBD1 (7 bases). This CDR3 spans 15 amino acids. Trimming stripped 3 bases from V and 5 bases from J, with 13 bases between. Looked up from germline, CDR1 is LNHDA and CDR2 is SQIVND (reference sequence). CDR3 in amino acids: CASSMQQGGTGELFF. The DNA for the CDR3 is TGTGCCAGTAGTATGCAGCAGGGGGGAACCGGGGAGCTGTTTTTT.

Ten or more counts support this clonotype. The DNA for the CDR3 is TGCAGTGCTAGAGGACCCAGGGTGGGCGACGAGACCCAGTACTTC. This sequence encodes CSARGPRVGDETQYF. This chain links TRBV20-1 with TRBJ2-5; possibly TRBD1 for D (5 bases). Germline CDR1 reads DFQATT; CDR2 reads SNEGSKA (reference sequence). Trimming pared 1 base from V and 5 bases from J, leaving 17 bases between. The CDR3 is 15 residues long.

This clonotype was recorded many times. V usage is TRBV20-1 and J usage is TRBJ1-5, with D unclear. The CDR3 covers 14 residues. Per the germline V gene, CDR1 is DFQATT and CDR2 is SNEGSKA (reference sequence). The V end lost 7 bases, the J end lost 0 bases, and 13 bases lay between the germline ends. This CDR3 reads CSVSFTDSNQPQHF. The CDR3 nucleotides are TGCAGTGTTTCGTTCACCGATAGCAATCAGCCCCAGCATTTT.

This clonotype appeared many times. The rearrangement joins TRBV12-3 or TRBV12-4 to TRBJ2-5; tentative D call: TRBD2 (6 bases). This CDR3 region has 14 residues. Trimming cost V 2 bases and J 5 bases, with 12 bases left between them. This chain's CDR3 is CASSLPTSWETQYF. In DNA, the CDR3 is TGTGCCAGCAGTTTACCAACTAGCTGGGAGACCCAGTACTTC.

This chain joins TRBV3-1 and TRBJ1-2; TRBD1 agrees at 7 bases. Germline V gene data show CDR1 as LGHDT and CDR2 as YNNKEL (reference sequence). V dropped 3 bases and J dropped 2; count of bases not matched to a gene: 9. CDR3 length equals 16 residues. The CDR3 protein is CASSQSLTGANYGYTF. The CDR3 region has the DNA TGTGCCAGCAGCCAGTCTTTAACAGGGGCGAACTATGGCTACACCTTC. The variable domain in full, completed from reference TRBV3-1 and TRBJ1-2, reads DTAVSQTPKYLVTQMGNDKSIKCEQNLGHDTMYWYKQDSKKFLKIMFSYNNKELIINETVPNRFSPKSPDKAHLNLHINSLELGDSAVYFCASSQSLTGANYGYTFGSGTRLTVV.

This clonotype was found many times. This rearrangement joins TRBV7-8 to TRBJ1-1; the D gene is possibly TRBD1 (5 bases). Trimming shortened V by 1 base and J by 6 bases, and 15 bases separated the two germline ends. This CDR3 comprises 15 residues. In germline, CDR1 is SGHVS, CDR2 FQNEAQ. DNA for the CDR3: TGTGCCAGCAGCTTAGAGCTCGCAGGGTCGGCTGAAGCTTTCTTT. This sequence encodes CASSLELAGSAEAFF.

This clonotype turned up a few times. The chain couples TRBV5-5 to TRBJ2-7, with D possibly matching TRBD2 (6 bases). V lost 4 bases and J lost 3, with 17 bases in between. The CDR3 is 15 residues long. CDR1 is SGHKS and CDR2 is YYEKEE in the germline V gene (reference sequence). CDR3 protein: CASSGGTRLDYEQYF. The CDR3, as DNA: TGTGCCAGCAGCGGCGGGACCCGACTAGACTACGAGCAGTACTTC.

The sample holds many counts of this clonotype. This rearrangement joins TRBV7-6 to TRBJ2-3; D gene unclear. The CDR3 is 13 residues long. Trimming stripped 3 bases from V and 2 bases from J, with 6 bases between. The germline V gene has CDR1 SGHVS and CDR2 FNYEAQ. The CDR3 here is CASSLDHTDTQYF. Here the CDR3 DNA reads TGTGCCAGCAGCTTGGACCACACAGATACGCAGTATTTT.

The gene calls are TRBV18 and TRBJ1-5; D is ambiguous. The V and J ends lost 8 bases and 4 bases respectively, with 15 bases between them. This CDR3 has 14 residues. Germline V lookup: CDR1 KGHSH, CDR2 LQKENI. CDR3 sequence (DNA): TGTGCCAGCCGGGCCAATGTGGGGAATCAGCCCCAGCATTTT. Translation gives CASRANVGNQPQHF. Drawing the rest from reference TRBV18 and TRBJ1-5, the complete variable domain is NAGVMQNPRHLVRRRGQEARLRCSPMKGHSHVYWYRQLPEEGLKFMVYLQKENIIDESGMPKERFSAEFPKEGPSILRIQQVVRGDSAAYFCASRANVGNQPQHFGDGTRLSIL.

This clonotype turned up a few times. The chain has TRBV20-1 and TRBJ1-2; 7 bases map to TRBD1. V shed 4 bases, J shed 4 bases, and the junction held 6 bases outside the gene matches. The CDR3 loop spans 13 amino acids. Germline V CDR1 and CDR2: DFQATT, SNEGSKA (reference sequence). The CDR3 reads CSAMDRLSYGYTF. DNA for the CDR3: TGCAGTGCTATGGACAGGTTAAGCTATGGCTACACCTTC.

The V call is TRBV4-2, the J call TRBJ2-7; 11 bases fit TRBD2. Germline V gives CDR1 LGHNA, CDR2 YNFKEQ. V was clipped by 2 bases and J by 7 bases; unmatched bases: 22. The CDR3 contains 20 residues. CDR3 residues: CASSQRLAGGLDVVNTEQYF. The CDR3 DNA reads TGTGCCAGCAGCCAACGGCTAGCGGGAGGCCTTGATGTGGTTAATACGGAGCAGTACTTC.

In DNA form, the CDR3 reads TGTGCCAGTACCCGGGACGGGTTAACCTACGAGCAGTACTTC. This encodes CASTRDGLTYEQYF. V gene TRBV19 combines with J gene TRBJ2-7; tentatively, D is TRBD1 or TRBD2 (5 bases each). This CDR3 comprises 14 residues. Germline CDR1 LNHDA, CDR2 SQIVND (reference sequence). V shed 7 bases and J shed 2 bases, with 15 bases lying between them. Looking up the rest from reference TRBV19 and TRBJ2-7 gives the full variable domain: DGGITQSPKYLFRKEGQNVTLSCEQNLNHDAMYWYRQDPGQGLRLIYYSQIVNDFQKGDIAEGYSVSREKKESFPLTVTSAQKNPTAFYLCASTRDGLTYEQYFGPGTRLTVT.

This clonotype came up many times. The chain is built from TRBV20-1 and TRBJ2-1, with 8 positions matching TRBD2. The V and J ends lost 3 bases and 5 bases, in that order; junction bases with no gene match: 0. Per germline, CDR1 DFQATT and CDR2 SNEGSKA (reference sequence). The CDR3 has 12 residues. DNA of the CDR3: TGCAGTGCTAGCGGGAGGGACAATGAGCAGTTCTTC. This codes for CSASGRDNEQFF.

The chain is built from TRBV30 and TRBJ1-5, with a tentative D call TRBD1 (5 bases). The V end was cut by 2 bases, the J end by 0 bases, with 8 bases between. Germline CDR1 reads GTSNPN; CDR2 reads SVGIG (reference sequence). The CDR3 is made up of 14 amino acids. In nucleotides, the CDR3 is TGTGCCTGGAGTACCCAGGGTAGCAATCAGCCCCAGCATTTT. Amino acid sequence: CAWSTQGSNQPQHF.

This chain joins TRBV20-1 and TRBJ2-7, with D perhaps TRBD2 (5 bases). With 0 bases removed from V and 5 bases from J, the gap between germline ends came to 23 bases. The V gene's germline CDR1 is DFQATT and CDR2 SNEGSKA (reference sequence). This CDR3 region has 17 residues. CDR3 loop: CSARDSRVRIGIHEQYF. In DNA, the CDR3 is TGCAGTGCTAGAGATTCTAGGGTACGGATCGGGATCCACGAGCAGTACTTC.